The 23 T cell receptor beta chains given below trace back to one sample, sequenced in a study of blood T cell repertoires in COVID-19. Profiling relied on immunoSEQ multiplex PCR, and the TCRdb table lists in-frame clones only, not all of them. This table has approximately 530,000 clones, less than 90% appearing once. The material sequenced was peripheral blood. These receptors all stem from a woman aged 50 to 65 with COVID-19, enrolled during active disease.

The rearrangement uses TRBV3-1 (or the pseudogene TRBV3-2) and TRBJ2-7; D not certain. The CDR3 sequence is 15 residues long. CDR1 and CDR2 from the germline V gene are LGHDT and YNNKEL (reference sequence). V was cut by 0 bases and J by 2 bases, with 11 bases left in between. CDR3 bases: TGTGCCAGCAGCCAAGAGCTAGAGACCGCCTACGAGCAGTACTTC. The encoded protein is CASSQELETAYEQYF.

V is TRBV24-1 and J is TRBJ2-1; 9 positions match TRBD1. The CDR3 extends over 15 amino acids. V was pared by 5 bases and J by 9 bases, with 10 bases of the junction left unmatched. Germline V gene sequence: CDR1 KGHDR, CDR2 SFDVKD. The CDR3 DNA reads TGTGCCACCAGTGTAGGCGGGACAGGGTTTCGTGAGCAGTTCTTC. It yields the protein CATSVGGTGFREQFF.

V and J are TRBV27 and TRBJ1-2; 7 bases are a match to TRBD1. J was trimmed by 4 bases and V by 6 bases; bases with no gene match: 11. CDR3 length equals 15 residues. The germline V gene has CDR1 MNHEY and CDR2 SMNVEV (reference sequence). The CDR3 spells CASSYYSDRAYGYTF. The CDR3 region has the DNA TGTGCCAGCAGCTACTACTCCGACAGGGCCTATGGCTACACCTTC.

The chain links TRBV6-5 to TRBJ2-7, with a possible D match to TRBD1 (6 bases). Trimming took off 6 bases at V and 1 base at J, with 13 bases between the two ends. Per germline, CDR1 MNHEY and CDR2 SVGAGI. The CDR3 runs 14 residues. The DNA of the CDR3 is TGTGCCAGCAGCCTCTCCGGACAGTCCTACGAGCAGTACTTC. It is translated as CASSLSGQSYEQYF.

This clone was counted a single time. The V gene is TRBV11-2, the J gene TRBJ2-3, with 7 bases aligning to TRBD2. The CDR3 consists of 15 residues. Losses at the gene ends were 3 bases for V and 1 base for J; bases not matched to a gene: 4. CDR1 is SGHAT and CDR2 is FQNNGV in the germline V gene. Here the CDR3 DNA reads TGTGCCAGCAGCTTGGGGGGGTTGGGCACAGATACGCAGTATTTT. It translates to CASSLGGLGTDTQYF.

V and J are TRBV7-8 and TRBJ1-5; D call uncertain. Germline CDR1 reads SGHVS; CDR2 reads FQNEAQ. This CDR3 comprises 16 residues. Trimming took 1 base from V and 9 from J, leaving 19 bases between them. The CDR3 region has the DNA TGTGCCAGCAGCTTAGATTATGGGCGGGGTACTAGGCCCCAGCATTTT. This codes for CASSLDYGRGTRPQHF. Full variable domain (remainder filled in from reference TRBV7-8 and TRBJ1-5): GAGVSQSPRYKVAKRGQDVALRCDPISGHVSLFWYQQALGQGPEFLTYFQNEAQLDKSGLPSDRFFAERPEGSVSTLKIQRTQQEDSAVYLCASSLDYGRGTRPQHFGDGTRLSIL.

V is TRBV9 and J is TRBJ2-2; D might be TRBD2 (5 bases). The CDR3 has 14 amino acids. Per the germline V gene, CDR1 is SGDLS and CDR2 is YYNGEE. V lost 2 bases, J lost 7 bases, and 12 bases lay in between. The DNA of the CDR3 is TGTGCCAGCAGCGTTGAGGTCGGAGGCGGGGAGCTGTTTTTT. It encodes CASSVEVGGGELFF.

The J gene is TRBJ1-2, the V gene TRBV28; no firm D call. From germline, CDR1 is MDHEN and CDR2 SYDVKM. CDR3 length equals 13 residues. V lost 4 bases and J lost 4, with 10 bases in between. CDR3 protein: CASSSPELYGYTF. As DNA, the CDR3 is TGTGCCAGCAGTTCGCCGGAGCTCTATGGCTACACCTTC.

This chain connects TRBV6-6 to TRBJ2-5; maybe TRBD2 (5 bases). There are 13 residues in the CDR3. Germline lookup yields CDR1 MNHNY and CDR2 SVGAGI (reference sequence). Between the trimmed V and J ends, which lost 2 bases and 3 bases, there was a span of 7 bases. The CDR3 nucleotides are TGTGCCAGCAGTTACCGGCGGGAAGAGACCCAGTACTTC. Translation: CASSYRREETQYF.

The table lists this clone with a count of one. V gene TRBV3-1 (or the pseudogene TRBV3-2) combines with J gene TRBJ1-2; D is unresolved. The CDR3 length is 16 residues. Germline CDR1 LGHDT, CDR2 YNNKEL (reference sequence). V was pared by 1 base and J by 0 bases, with 12 bases between. CDR3 bases: TGTGCCAGCAGCCAAGCCGGGCGGGGAACTAACTATGGCTACACCTTC. It translates to CASSQAGRGTNYGYTF.

The V and J genes are TRBV19 and TRBJ2-6, with a weak D call TRBD1 (5 bases). Germline-derived CDR1 and CDR2 are LNHDA and SQIVND (reference sequence). The CDR3 has 16 residues. V was trimmed by 1 base and J by 1 base, leaving 8 bases between them. CDR3 in DNA: TGTGCCAGTAGTATAGCGACAGTTTCTGGGGCCAACGTCCTGACTTTC. Translation gives CASSIATVSGANVLTF.

V and J are TRBV19 and TRBJ2-2; D possibly corresponds to TRBD1 (6 bases). The CDR3 loop spans 15 amino acids. Trimming stripped 5 bases from V and 4 bases from J, with 14 bases between. CDR1 is LNHDA and CDR2 is SQIVND in the germline V gene (reference sequence). CDR3 nucleotide sequence: TGTGCCAGTAGTTTTCCGGGACATCGCACCGGGGAGCTGTTTTTT. This gives the protein CASSFPGHRTGELFF.

This sequence joins TRBV2 and TRBJ2-2; the D gene is possibly TRBD2 (6 bases). Trimming took off 4 bases at V and 4 bases at J, with 13 bases between the two ends. Germline CDR1 SNHLY, CDR2 FYNNEI. The CDR3 contains 15 residues. The CDR3 is CASSGLGLVTGELFF. The CDR3 DNA reads as TGTGCCAGCAGTGGGCTGGGACTGGTCACCGGGGAGCTGTTTTTT.

The chain employs TRBV27 and TRBJ2-7; no reliable D call. The CDR3 consists of 14 residues. Trimming pared 6 bases from V and 4 bases from J, leaving 16 bases between. Germline V gene sequence: CDR1 MNHEY, CDR2 SMNVEV (reference sequence). The CDR3 DNA reads TGTGCCAGCAGCGAGATACCGGGTCCATACGAGCAGTACTTC. Encoded protein: CASSEIPGPYEQYF.

The chain recombines TRBV12-5 with TRBJ2-7; D gene ambiguous. Trimming took off 0 bases at V and 8 bases at J, with 11 bases between the two ends. This CDR3 spans 13 amino acids. Germline CDR1 and CDR2: LGHNT and FRNRAP. CDR3 DNA: TGTGCTAGTGGTTTGGTTCTACTTGGTCAGCAGTACTTC. Translating gives CASGLVLLGQQYF.

The chain combines TRBV5-1 with TRBJ1-1, with a tentative D call TRBD1 (6 bases). V was shortened by 0 bases and J by 1 base, with 13 bases between the two germline ends. CDR1 is SGHRS, CDR2 YFSETQ, per germline. CDR3 length: 16 amino acids. CDR3: CASSLGSLTGNTEAFF. The CDR3 DNA sequence: TGCGCCAGCAGCTTGGGGAGTCTGACAGGGAACACTGAAGCTTTCTTT.

The V call is TRBV19, the J call TRBJ1-5; the D gene is possibly TRBD1 (6 bases). CDR1 and CDR2 from the germline V gene are LNHDA and SQIVND (reference sequence). The CDR3 has 15 residues. V was pared by 4 bases and J by 5 bases, with 15 bases between. CDR3 in amino acids: CASSTTTGRYQPQHF. The CDR3 DNA reads TGTGCCAGTAGTACCACCACAGGGAGATATCAGCCCCAGCATTTT.

This clone was detected a few times. CDR3 in amino acids: CASSSGILIRYEQYF. The CDR3 DNA follows: TGTGCCAGCAGCTCCGGGATCCTTATTCGGTACGAGCAGTACTTC. The chain links TRBV3-1 (or the pseudogene TRBV3-2) to TRBJ2-7, with D possibly TRBD2 on 5 matching bases. This CDR3 is 15 amino acids long. The germline CDR1 and CDR2 sequences are LGHDT and YNNKEL (reference sequence). Trimming left V 5 bases short and J 4 bases short, with 18 bases between.

V and J are TRBV5-8 and TRBJ1-6; 8 nucleotides align to TRBD1. Trimming removed 4 bases from V and 0 bases from J; junction bases left unmatched: 6. Germline V gene data show CDR1 as SGHTS and CDR2 as YDEGEE. The CDR3 spans 17 residues. CDR3 in amino acids: CASSPRQGSSYNSPLHF. The CDR3 DNA follows: TGTGCCAGCAGCCCTCGACAGGGGAGCTCCTATAATTCACCCCTCCACTTT. The full variable domain, its missing parts supplied by reference TRBV5-8 and TRBJ1-6, is EAGVTQSPTHLIKTRGQQATLRCSPISGHTSVYWYQQALGLGLQFLLWYDEGEERNRGNFPPRFSGRQFPNYSSELNVNALELEDSALYLCASSPRQGSSYNSPLHFGNGTRLTVT.

V usage is TRBV5-1 and J usage is TRBJ1-6, with 7 bases aligning to TRBD1. Germline V lookup: CDR1 SGHRS, CDR2 YFSETQ. Trimming took 3 bases from V and 6 from J; bases not matched to a gene: 3. CDR3 length: 14 amino acids. The CDR3: CASSSGQFNSPLHF. CDR3 coding DNA: TGCGCCAGCAGCTCGGGACAGTTTAATTCACCCCTCCACTTT.

The chain recombines TRBV30 with TRBJ2-3; D is uncertain. This CDR3 has 14 residues. Germline V gives CDR1 GTSNPN, CDR2 SVGIG (reference sequence). The V end lost 4 bases, the J end lost 10 bases, and 21 bases lay between the germline ends. CDR3 nucleotides: TGTGCCTGGACCTCGCAAACTAATTTTTACGCGCAGTATTTT. It yields the protein CAWTSQTNFYAQYF.

This clone was seen once. The chain is built from TRBV19 and TRBJ2-5, with D maybe TRBD1 (5 bases). V lost 2 bases and J 5 bases, leaving 12 bases between the germline ends. Germline CDR1 is LNHDA and CDR2 is SQIVND (reference sequence). There are 14 residues in the CDR3. The CDR3 region is CASSIRGFRETQYF. The CDR3 nucleotides are TGTGCCAGTAGTATAAGGGGATTCAGGGAGACCCAGTACTTC.

The genes are TRBV19 and TRBJ2-5, with 9 bases lining up with TRBD1. The CDR3 is 15 residues long. The V and J ends lost 6 bases and 4 bases, in that order; junction bases with no gene match: 9. In germline, CDR1 is LNHDA, CDR2 SQIVND (reference sequence). CDR3 loop: CASSLSTGGAETQYF. CDR3 coding DNA: TGTGCCAGTAGCCTCTCAACAGGGGGCGCAGAGACCCAGTACTTC.